This T cell receptor (beta chain) was sequenced in a study of cytomegalovirus exposure and HLA in healthy donors. General study findings and limits: In vitro checks showed that a few CMV-associated chains really do target CMV antigens. Most TCR sequences were seen very rarely across donors, but some public TCRs occurred in many.

The assay was immunoSEQ multiplex PCR, and TCRdb's table has in-frame clones only and misses some. The table lists approximately 230,000 clones, roughly 87% of them singletons. Concerning this clone itself: Its target is not known.

Germline trimming cut 6 bases from V and 6 bases from J; bases unmatched to any gene: 6. Germline V gene sequence: CDR1 MNHEY, CDR2 SMNVEV (reference sequence). The CDR3 runs 15 residues. Sequencing was done on a sample of PBMCs. This receptor was obtained from a man between 18 and 29 years old in good health and CMV-seropositive. The V call is TRBV27, the J call TRBJ2-1, with TRBD2 matching over 12 bases. The CDR3: CASRGGLAGINEQFF. CDR3 DNA: TGTGCCAGCAGGGGCGGACTAGCGGGGATCAATGAGCAGTTCTTC.